This T cell receptor beta chain was documented in a study of T cells in Graves' hyperthyroidism and ophthalmopathy. Whole-study results and caveats: Within blood appeared most thyroid clonotypes that had expanded above 0.001.

This clonotype was found many times. Its target is not known. For ophthalmopathy patients, the Clinical Activity Score was at least 3 and the NOSPECS grade at least 4; duration was under 3 months. Every diagnosis used clinical symptoms, serum thyroxine and TRAb, thyroid ultrasound and orbital computed tomography. The V and J ends lost 6 bases and 4 bases respectively, with 15 bases between them. The CDR3 sequence is 13 residues long. Germline assignment: CDR1 DFQATT and CDR2 SNEGSKA (reference sequence). Researchers amplified the TCR beta CDR3 regions from RNA transcripts. The HTBI primer set served for first-round RT-PCR of the TCR CDR3. TCRdb processed the multiplex PCR reads anew with MiXCR; each CDR3 protein has one entry. The table shows about 600,000 distinct CDR3 sequences, with approximately 15% occurring only once.

The J gene is TRBJ1-1, the V gene TRBV20-1, with D hard to call. The source of this sequence is a woman aged 35 to 49 with Graves' ophthalmopathy. Material: blood. CDR3 region: CSAIGSFGTEAFF. CDR3 coding DNA: TGCAGTGCCATAGGGAGTTTTGGCACTGAAGCTTTCTTT.